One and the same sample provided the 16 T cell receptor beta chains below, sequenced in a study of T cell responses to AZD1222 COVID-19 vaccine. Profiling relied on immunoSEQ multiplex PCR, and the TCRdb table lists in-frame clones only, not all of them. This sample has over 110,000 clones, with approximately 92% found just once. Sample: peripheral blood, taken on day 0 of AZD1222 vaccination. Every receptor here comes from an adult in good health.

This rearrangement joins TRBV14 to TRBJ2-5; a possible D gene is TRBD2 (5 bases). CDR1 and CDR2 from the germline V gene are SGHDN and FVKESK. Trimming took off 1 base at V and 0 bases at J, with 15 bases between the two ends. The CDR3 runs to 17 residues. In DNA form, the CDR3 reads TGTGCCAGCAGCCAAGGGGTAGAGTGGCGGGACCAAGAGACCCAGTACTTC. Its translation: CASSQGVEWRDQETQYF.

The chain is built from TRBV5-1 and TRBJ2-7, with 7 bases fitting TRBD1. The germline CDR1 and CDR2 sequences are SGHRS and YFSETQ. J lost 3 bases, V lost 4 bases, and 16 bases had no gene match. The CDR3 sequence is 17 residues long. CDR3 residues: CASSLIPPGQSIYEQYF. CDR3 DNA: TGCGCCAGCAGCCTGATCCCCCCGGGACAGAGCATCTACGAGCAGTACTTC. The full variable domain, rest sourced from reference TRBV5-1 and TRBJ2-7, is KAGVTQTPRYLIKTRGQQVTLSCSPISGHRSVSWYQQTPGQGLQFLFEYFSETQRNKGNFPGRFSGRQFSNSRSEMNVSTLELGDSALYLCASSLIPPGQSIYEQYFGPGTRLTVT.

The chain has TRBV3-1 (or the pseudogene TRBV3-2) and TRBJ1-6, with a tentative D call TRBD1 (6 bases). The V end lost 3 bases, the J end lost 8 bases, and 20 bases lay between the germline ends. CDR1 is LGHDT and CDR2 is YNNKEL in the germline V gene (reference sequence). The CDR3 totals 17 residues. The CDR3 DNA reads TGTGCCAGCAGCCAGGGGGGGCGGCCCACCGGGTATTCACCCCTCCACTTT. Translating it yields CASSQGGRPTGYSPLHF.

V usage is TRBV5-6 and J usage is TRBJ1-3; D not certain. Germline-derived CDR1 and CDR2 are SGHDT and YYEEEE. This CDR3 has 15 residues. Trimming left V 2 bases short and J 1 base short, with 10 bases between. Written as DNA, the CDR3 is TGTGCCAGCAGCTTCAGAGAGCGGTCTGGAAACACCATATATTTT. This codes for CASSFRERSGNTIYF.

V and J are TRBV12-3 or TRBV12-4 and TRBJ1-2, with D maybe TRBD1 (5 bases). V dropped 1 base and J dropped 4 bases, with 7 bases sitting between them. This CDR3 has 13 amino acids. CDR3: CASSLVTVYGYTF. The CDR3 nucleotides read TGTGCCAGCAGTTTAGTGACAGTCTATGGCTACACCTTC.

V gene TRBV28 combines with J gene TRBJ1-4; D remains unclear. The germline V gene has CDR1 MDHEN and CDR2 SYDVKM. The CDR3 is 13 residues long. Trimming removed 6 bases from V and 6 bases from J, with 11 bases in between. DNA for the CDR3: TGTGCCAGCAGCCCACGCAACGATGAAAAACTGTTTTTT. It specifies CASSPRNDEKLFF.

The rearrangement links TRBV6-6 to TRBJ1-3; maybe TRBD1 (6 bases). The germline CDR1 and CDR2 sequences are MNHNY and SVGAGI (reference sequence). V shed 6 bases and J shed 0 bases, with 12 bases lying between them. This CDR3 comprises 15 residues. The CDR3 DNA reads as TGTGCCAGCAGCCTCCGACAGGACTCTGGAAACACCATATATTTT. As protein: CASSLRQDSGNTIYF.

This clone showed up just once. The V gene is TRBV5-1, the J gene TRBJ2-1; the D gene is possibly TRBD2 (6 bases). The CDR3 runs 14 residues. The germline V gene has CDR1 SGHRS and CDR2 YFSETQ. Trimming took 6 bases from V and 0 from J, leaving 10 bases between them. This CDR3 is CASTAGSSYNEQFF. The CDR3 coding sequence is TGCGCCAGCACTGCGGGGAGCTCCTACAATGAGCAGTTCTTC.

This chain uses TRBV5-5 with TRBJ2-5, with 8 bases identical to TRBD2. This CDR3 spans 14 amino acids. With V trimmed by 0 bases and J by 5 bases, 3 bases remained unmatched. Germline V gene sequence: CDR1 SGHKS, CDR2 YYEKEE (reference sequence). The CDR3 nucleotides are TGTGCCAGCAGCTTGGCGGGAGGGGACGAGACCCAGTACTTC. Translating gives CASSLAGGDETQYF.

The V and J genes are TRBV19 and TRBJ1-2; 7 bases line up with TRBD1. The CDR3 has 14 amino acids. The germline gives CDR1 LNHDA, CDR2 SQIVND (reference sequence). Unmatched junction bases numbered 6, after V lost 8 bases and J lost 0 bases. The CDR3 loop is CASSTGAANYGYTF. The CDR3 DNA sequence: TGTGCCAGTTCTACAGGGGCGGCTAACTATGGCTACACCTTC.

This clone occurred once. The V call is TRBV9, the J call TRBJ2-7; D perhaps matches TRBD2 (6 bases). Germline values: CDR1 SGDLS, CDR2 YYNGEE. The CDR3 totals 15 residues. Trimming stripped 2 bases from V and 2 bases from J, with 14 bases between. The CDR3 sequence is CASSVGAGHTYEQYF. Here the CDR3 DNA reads TGTGCCAGCAGCGTTGGAGCGGGTCATACCTACGAGCAGTACTTC.

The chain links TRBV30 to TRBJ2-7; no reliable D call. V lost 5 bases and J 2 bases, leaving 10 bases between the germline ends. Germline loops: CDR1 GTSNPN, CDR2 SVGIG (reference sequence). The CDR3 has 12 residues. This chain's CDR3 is CAWVKGTYEQYF. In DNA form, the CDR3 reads TGTGCCTGGGTGAAAGGGACCTACGAGCAGTACTTC.

The CDR3 loop reads CASSFRGNEKLFF. The DNA for the CDR3 is TGTGCCAGCAGCTTCCGAGGGAATGAAAAACTGTTTTTT. V is TRBV7-2 and J is TRBJ1-4, with D uncertain. This CDR3 has 13 residues. V gave up 3 bases and J gave up 5 bases, with 7 bases separating them. CDR1 is SGHTA, CDR2 FQGNSA, per germline.

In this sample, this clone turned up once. CDR3 bases: TGTGCCAGCAGCTTAGGCGGGACTAGCTCCTACGAGCAGTACTTC. This gives the protein CASSLGGTSSYEQYF. The chain combines TRBV5-6 with TRBJ2-7; 8 nucleotides align to TRBD2. In germline, CDR1 is SGHDT, CDR2 YYEEEE. J was trimmed by 0 bases and V by 2 bases; bases with no gene match: 4. The CDR3 consists of 15 residues. Combining the CDR3 with reference TRBV5-6 and TRBJ2-7 gives the whole variable domain DAGVTQSPTHLIKTRGQQVTLRCSPKSGHDTVSWYQQALGQGPQFIFQYYEEEERQRGNFPDRFSGHQFPNYSSELNVNALLLGDSALYLCASSLGGTSSYEQYFGPGTRLTVT.

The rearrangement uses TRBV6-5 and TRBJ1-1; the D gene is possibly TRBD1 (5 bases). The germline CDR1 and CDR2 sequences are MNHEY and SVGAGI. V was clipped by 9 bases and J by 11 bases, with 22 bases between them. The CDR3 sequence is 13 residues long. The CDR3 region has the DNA TGTGCCAGTGTAATAACAGGCCCCTTCGGGGCTTTCTTT. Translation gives CASVITGPFGAFF.

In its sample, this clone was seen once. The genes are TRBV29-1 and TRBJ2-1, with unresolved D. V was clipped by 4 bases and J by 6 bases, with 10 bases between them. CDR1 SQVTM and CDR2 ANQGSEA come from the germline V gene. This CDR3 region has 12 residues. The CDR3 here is CSVVGLINEQFF. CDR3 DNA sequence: TGCAGCGTTGTAGGCCTAATCAATGAGCAGTTCTTC.